These 28 T cell receptor beta chains were all obtained from the same sample, sequenced in a study of T cells after yellow fever vaccination. TCRdb used MiXCR to reprocess the 5' RACE reads, holding one entry per CDR3 protein. The sample contains some 500,000 distinct CDR3 sequences, roughly 14% of which appear only once. This material consisted of PBMCs, taken on the day of the yellow fever booster vaccination. The receptors derive from a man aged 25-45 years who received the YFV17D yellow fever vaccine.

This clonotype was seen a handful of times. J is TRBJ2-3 and V is TRBV7-8; possibly TRBD1 or TRBD2 for D (5 bases each). With 4 bases removed from V and 5 bases from J, the gap between germline ends came to 16 bases. CDR3 length: 15 residues. Germline CDR1 SGHVS, CDR2 FQNEAQ. CDR3 coding DNA: TGTGCCAGCAGCTCAGAGGGGTCTCGAGGAGATACGCAGTATTTT. Translation gives CASSSEGSRGDTQYF.

As for this clonotype: A read error may account for a junction end that differs from germline. The chain is built from TRBV7-7 and TRBJ2-3; 12 bases line up with TRBD2. Germline V CDR1 and CDR2: SSHAT, FNYEAQ (reference sequence). The CDR3 runs 16 residues. The CDR3 is CASSPSGRAGTDTQYF. In nucleotides, the CDR3 is TGTGCTAGCAGCCCTAGCGGGAGGGCCGGCACAGATACGCAGTATTTT. Drawing the rest from reference TRBV7-7 and TRBJ2-3, the complete variable domain is GAGVSQSPRYKVTKRGQDVTLRCDPISSHATLYWYQQALGQGPEFLTYFNYEAQPDKSGLPSDRFSAERPEGSISTLTIQRTEQRDSAMYRCASSPSGRAGTDTQYFGPGTRLTVL.

This clonotype was counted a few times. In DNA form, the CDR3 reads TGTGCCAGCAGCTTAAGCAGGGAGAACACTGAAGCTTTCTTT. It encodes CASSLSRENTEAFF. This chain uses TRBV11-2 with TRBJ1-1; the D gene is possibly TRBD1 (5 bases). Between the trimmed V and J ends, which lost 2 bases and 1 base, there was a span of 8 bases. CDR1 SGHAT and CDR2 FQNNGV come from the germline V gene. This CDR3 region has 14 residues.

This clonotype was picked up a small number of times. This chain connects TRBV14 to TRBJ2-5; D is ambiguous. Germline loops: CDR1 SGHDN, CDR2 FVKESK. Trimming removed 6 bases at V and 0 bases at J, with 17 bases between. The CDR3 covers 16 residues. The CDR3 DNA follows: TGTGCCAGCAGTGTTGTTCTTGGGGTGGACCAAGAGACCCAGTACTTC. It codes for CASSVVLGVDQETQYF.

The V gene is TRBV6-5, the J gene TRBJ2-7; 10 nucleotides align to TRBD2. The CDR3 totals 16 residues. The ends lost 5 bases at V and 4 bases at J; junction bases unmatched: 11. The germline V gene encodes CDR1 MNHEY and CDR2 SVGAGI. CDR3: CASSPSVWTSGYEQYF. CDR3 in DNA: TGTGCCAGCAGTCCCTCGGTGTGGACTAGCGGTTACGAGCAGTACTTC.

The chain carries TRBV20-1 and TRBJ2-5; TRBD2 matches 9 bases. The CDR3 loop spans 16 amino acids. Germline lookup yields CDR1 DFQATT and CDR2 SNEGSKA (reference sequence). Trimming cost V 2 bases and J 4 bases; bases outside gene matches: 11. The CDR3 sequence: CSARHLVGSGRETQYF. CDR3 sequence (DNA): TGCAGTGCTAGACACCTCGTTGGTAGCGGGAGAGAGACCCAGTACTTC.

A few counts support this clonotype. The chain links TRBV6-5 to TRBJ2-1; D gene uncertain. Per the germline V gene, CDR1 is MNHEY and CDR2 is SVGAGI. This CDR3 has 16 amino acids. Trimming took off 4 bases at V and 9 bases at J, with 22 bases between the two ends. CDR3 nucleotide sequence: TGTGCCAGCAGTTTAGGGATGCGGCGGCGCAGCACTGAGCAGTTCTTC. Its protein is CASSLGMRRRSTEQFF.

The chain is built from TRBV5-1 and TRBJ1-1; D not resolved. Trimming removed 4 bases at V and 0 bases at J, with 7 bases between. Germline V gene sequence: CDR1 SGHRS, CDR2 YFSETQ. This CDR3 is 13 amino acids long. In nucleotides, the CDR3 is TGCGCCAGCAGCGTTTCCGTGAACACTGAAGCTTTCTTT. It is translated as CASSVSVNTEAFF.

The CDR3 DNA reads TGCGCCAGCAGCTTACAGGGTACTAGCACAGATACGCAGTATTTT. This translates into CASSLQGTSTDTQYF. This sequence joins TRBV4-3 and TRBJ2-3, with D tentatively TRBD1 (6 bases). V lost 5 bases to trimming and J lost 0 bases, with 12 bases between them. CDR1 and CDR2 from the germline V gene are LGHNA and YSLEER. The CDR3 spans 15 residues.

This chain uses TRBV7-8 with TRBJ2-3; 7 bases map to TRBD2. This CDR3 is 15 amino acids long. J was trimmed by 1 base and V by 2 bases; bases with no gene match: 3. CDR1 SGHVS and CDR2 FQNEAQ come from the germline V gene. CDR3: CASSLKAGRTDTQYF. In DNA form, the CDR3 reads TGTGCCAGCAGCTTAAAAGCGGGACGCACAGATACGCAGTATTTT.

This clonotype was seen a few times. This chain links TRBV12-3 or TRBV12-4 with TRBJ2-7; D remains unclear. Trimming pared 6 bases from V and 4 bases from J, leaving 10 bases between. The CDR3 totals 12 residues. Here the CDR3 reads CASRFDRYEQYF. In DNA form, the CDR3 reads TGTGCCAGCAGATTCGACCGTTACGAGCAGTACTTC.

This clonotype was detected many times. The rearrangement joins TRBV12-3 or TRBV12-4 to TRBJ2-1; TRBD2 agrees at 13 bases. Trimming cost V 7 bases and J 15 bases; bases outside gene matches: 12. This CDR3 has 14 residues. CDR3: CASTDGLAGVVLFF. As DNA, the CDR3 is TGTGCCAGCACCGATGGACTAGCGGGAGTAGTCCTGTTCTTC.

The chain employs TRBV24-1 and TRBJ1-1; D might be TRBD1 (5 bases). V lost 7 bases and J 5 bases, leaving 16 bases between the germline ends. Germline CDR1 KGHDR, CDR2 SFDVKD. CDR3 length: 14 residues. The CDR3 sequence: CATRGDSAGTEAFF. The DNA for the CDR3 is TGTGCCACCAGGGGAGACAGCGCAGGTACTGAAGCTTTCTTT.

The CDR3 spells CASSLQKTTGTGAYEQYF. The DNA for the CDR3 is TGCGCCAGCAGCCTACAAAAGACCACCGGGACAGGGGCCTACGAGCAGTACTTC. The chain links TRBV4-1 to TRBJ2-7, with 10 nucleotides matching TRBD1. The trim removed 4 bases at V and 2 bases at J, leaving 14 bases unmatched. This CDR3 has 18 amino acids. CDR1 is MGHRA, CDR2 YSYEKL, per germline.

This clonotype was observed a handful of times. This chain joins TRBV12-3 or TRBV12-4 and TRBJ2-5; D remains unclear. Trimming cost V 6 bases and J 4 bases, with 18 bases left between them. The CDR3 spans 15 residues. The CDR3 reads CASRTSRTQGETQYF. CDR3 in DNA: TGTGCCAGCAGAACCTCACGGACCCAAGGAGAGACCCAGTACTTC.

CDR3 region: CASKSFDNSGANVLTF. CDR3 coding DNA: TGCGCCAGCAAATCTTTTGATAATTCTGGGGCCAACGTCCTGACTTTC. The gene calls are TRBV5-1 and TRBJ2-6; D unresolved. Germline CDR1 and CDR2: SGHRS and YFSETQ. The CDR3 totals 16 residues. V was trimmed by 6 bases and J by 1 base, leaving 14 bases between them.

This chain uses TRBV15 with TRBJ2-1; 9 nucleotides match TRBD2. The CDR3 sequence is 16 residues long. Germline values: CDR1 LNHNV, CDR2 YYDKDF (reference sequence). The ends lost 3 bases at V and 0 bases at J; junction bases unmatched: 3. The CDR3 coding sequence is TGTGCCACCAGCAGGCTTAGCGGGAGCTCCTACAATGAGCAGTTCTTC. Translating it yields CATSRLSGSSYNEQFF. Drawing the rest from reference TRBV15 and TRBJ2-1, the complete variable domain is DAMVIQNPRYQVTQFGKPVTLSCSQTLNHNVMYWYQQKSSQAPKLLFHYYDKDFNNEADTPDNFQSRRPNTSFCFLDIRSPGLGDTAMYLCATSRLSGSSYNEQFFGPGTRLTVL.

Only a few counts were recorded for this clonotype. One end of the junction fails to match germline, which may point to a read error. The rearrangement links TRBV7-6 to TRBJ2-5, with D uncertain. The germline gives CDR1 SGHVS, CDR2 FNYEAQ. The CDR3 spans 14 residues. The CDR3: CASSSHTGPAQPNF. The CDR3 DNA reads TGTGCCAGCAGCTCCCACACCGGTCCAGCTCAACCCAACTTC.

This clonotype has just a few counts. The chain recombines TRBV20-1 with TRBJ1-4; D perhaps matches TRBD1 (5 bases). The CDR3 has 13 amino acids. The V gene's germline CDR1 is DFQATT and CDR2 SNEGSKA (reference sequence). V lost 3 bases and J 8 bases, leaving 13 bases between the germline ends. The CDR3 sequence: CSASRVVREKLFF. Here the CDR3 DNA reads TGCAGTGCTAGCAGGGTTGTGAGAGAAAAACTGTTTTTT.

This clonotype was detected only a few times. CDR3 amino acids: CASVFLADSGGYTF. Written as DNA, the CDR3 is TGTGCCAGCGTTTTTTTGGCCGATTCAGGGGGCTACACCTTC. The V and J genes are TRBV28 and TRBJ1-2; D possibly corresponds to TRBD1 (5 bases). Per germline, CDR1 MDHEN and CDR2 SYDVKM. The CDR3 is made up of 14 amino acids. Trimming cost V 8 bases and J 8 bases, with 21 bases left between them.

This clonotype has just a few counts. The chain has TRBV9 and TRBJ2-2; D is unclear. This CDR3 region has 16 residues. V shed 4 bases and J shed 0 bases, with 13 bases lying between them. Germline V gene lookup returns CDR1 SGDLS and CDR2 YYNGEE. The CDR3: CASSPQRAPNTGELFF. As DNA, the CDR3 is TGTGCCAGCAGCCCACAAAGGGCCCCGAACACCGGGGAGCTGTTTTTT.

This clonotype was seen once. The conserved final phenylalanine or tryptophan is absent from the CDR3, which likely points to a read error. The genes are TRBV12-3 or TRBV12-4 and TRBJ2-7; no clear D gene. The V end lost 7 bases, the J end lost 3 bases, and 7 bases lay between the germline ends. The CDR3 runs 11 residues. CDR3 amino acids: CASTYGYEQYL. Written as DNA, the CDR3 is TGTGCCAGCACCTACGGCTACGAGCAGTACCTC.

This clonotype was counted only a few times. The rearrangement uses TRBV7-9 and TRBJ1-4; weak D call: TRBD1 (6 bases). Between the trimmed V and J ends, which lost 2 bases and 7 bases, there was a span of 14 bases. Looked up from germline, CDR1 is SEHNR and CDR2 is FQNEAQ (reference sequence). The CDR3 is 15 residues long. The chain's CDR3 is CASSLPGAVGEKLFF. Written as DNA, the CDR3 is TGTGCCAGCAGCTTACCAGGGGCGGTCGGTGAAAAACTGTTTTTT.

This clonotype occurred many times. This chain links TRBV7-2 with TRBJ2-1, with a tentative D call TRBD2 (5 bases). Germline CDR1 SGHTA, CDR2 FQGNSA. V lost 6 bases to trimming and J lost 0 bases, with 12 bases between them. This CDR3 has 15 residues. The DNA of the CDR3 is TGTGCCAGCAGGGGGTCTGGGAGCTCCTACAATGAGCAGTTCTTC. Translating gives CASRGSGSSYNEQFF.

This clonotype was counted between two and nine times. V is TRBV18 and J is TRBJ2-5; TRBD2 matches 7 bases. CDR3 length: 15 residues. Germline trimming cut 3 bases from V and 2 bases from J; bases unmatched to any gene: 6. Per the germline V gene, CDR1 is KGHSH and CDR2 is LQKENI. CDR3 in amino acids: CASSPNGGGQETQYF. For the CDR3, the DNA is TGTGCCAGCTCACCGAACGGGGGAGGGCAAGAGACCCAGTACTTC. The full variable domain, with the rest looked up from reference TRBV18 and TRBJ2-5, is NAGVMQNPRHLVRRRGQEARLRCSPMKGHSHVYWYRQLPEEGLKFMVYLQKENIIDESGMPKERFSAEFPKEGPSILRIQQVVRGDSAAYFCASSPNGGGQETQYFGPGTRLLVL.

This clonotype was picked up a small number of times. The CDR3 loop is CAWSVRSLSSYNEQFF. In DNA form, the CDR3 reads TGTGCCTGGAGTGTACGGTCGCTGAGCTCCTACAATGAGCAGTTCTTC. The V gene is TRBV30, the J gene TRBJ2-1; D gene unclear. CDR1 is GTSNPN, CDR2 SVGIG, per germline (reference sequence). V was shortened by 0 bases and J by 0 bases, with 12 bases between the two germline ends. CDR3 length equals 16 residues.

This clonotype has just a few counts. V usage is TRBV11-2 and J usage is TRBJ1-4; 8 bases fit TRBD1. Germline values: CDR1 SGHAT, CDR2 FQNNGV. V lost 5 bases, J lost 10 bases, and 3 bases stayed unmatched. This CDR3 comprises 12 residues. The chain's CDR3 is CASSGQGGKLFF. CDR3 DNA: TGTGCCAGCAGCGGACAGGGTGGAAAACTGTTTTTT.

This clonotype appeared a few times. The chain uses TRBV7-6 and TRBJ2-1; TRBD2 matches at 8 bases. The V and J ends lost 6 bases and 9 bases, in that order; junction bases with no gene match: 13. The V gene's germline CDR1 is SGHVS and CDR2 FNYEAQ. The CDR3 runs 15 residues. CDR3 bases: TGTGCCAGCAGGGCCGGGACTAGATATGGCGGTGAGCAGTTCTTC. Translating it yields CASRAGTRYGGEQFF.